This entry features one TCR beta chain sequence. The sample belongs to a study of OX40 agonist ivuxolimab in advanced cancers. The table came from immunoSEQ multiplex PCR; TCRdb's copy has only in-frame clones and leaves some out. The sample holds tens of thousands of clones; roughly nine tenths are singletons and the top ten take around 28%. Germline V CDR1 and CDR2: GTSNPN, SVGIG (reference sequence). This CDR3 contains 13 residues. V lost 0 bases to trimming and J lost 5 bases, with 10 bases between them. The material was CD4+ or CD8+ T cells sorted from blood, obtained in a trial of the OX40 agonist ivuxolimab. The clonotype was recovered from an adult with an advanced solid tumor such as melanoma, head and neck, liver or kidney cancer. The chain has TRBV30 and TRBJ1-2; D gene uncertain. In DNA, the CDR3 is TGTGCCTGGAGTGTAGTCACTGGGTATGGCTACACCTTC. It yields the protein CAWSVVTGYGYTF.